These 14 T cell receptor beta chains were all obtained from the same sample, sequenced in a study of shared clonotypes between healthy human individuals. Here immunoSEQ multiplex PCR was the method, and the copy in TCRdb shows in-frame clones only, minus some. The data hold some 2,000,000 clones, with around 95% observed a single time. Sequences were obtained from naive CD4+ T cells sorted from blood. Subset indicated: CD45RA+ positively selected. All receptors come from a man aged 18 to 30 in good health.

This clone was recorded once. The genes are TRBV28 and TRBJ1-2; perhaps TRBD1 as D (5 bases). Trimming shortened V by 4 bases and J by 0 bases, and 9 bases separated the two germline ends. Germline V gives CDR1 MDHEN, CDR2 SYDVKM. This CDR3 is built from 14 residues. The CDR3 spells CASSSGKSNYGYTF. The CDR3 DNA is TGTGCCAGCAGTTCAGGGAAATCTAACTATGGCTACACCTTC.

This clone was detected once. The chain uses TRBV7-6 and TRBJ2-7; the D gene is possibly TRBD2 (5 bases). V dropped 4 bases and J dropped 1 base, with 11 bases sitting between them. There are 14 residues in the CDR3. Germline CDR1 reads SGHVS; CDR2 reads FNYEAQ. This CDR3 reads CASSSEGSSYEQYF. The CDR3 region has the DNA TGTGCCAGCAGCTCGGAAGGGAGTTCCTACGAGCAGTACTTC.

The chain links TRBV19 to TRBJ1-4; 9 nucleotides line up with TRBD1. The V segment lost 0 bases and the J segment 8 bases; nucleotides outside the gene matches: 7. CDR1 LNHDA and CDR2 SQIVND come from the germline V gene (reference sequence). The CDR3 has 16 residues. In DNA form, the CDR3 reads TGTGCCAGTAGTATAGACCCGGGACAGGGCGCCGAAAAACTGTTTTTT. Its protein product is CASSIDPGQGAEKLFF.

The chain has TRBV30 and TRBJ1-6, with D hard to call. The CDR3 consists of 15 residues. Germline V CDR1 and CDR2: GTSNPN, SVGIG (reference sequence). Deletions cut 4 bases from V and 0 bases from J, with 10 bases between. The CDR3 coding sequence is TGTGCCTGGATGCGGTGGAGCTCCTATAATTCACCCCTCCACTTT. This translates into CAWMRWSSYNSPLHF.

The chain employs TRBV28 and TRBJ1-6; a weak D match, TRBD1 (5 bases). Trimming stripped 5 bases from V and 9 bases from J, with 23 bases between. Germline lookup yields CDR1 MDHEN and CDR2 SYDVKM. The CDR3 totals 17 residues. The CDR3 region has the DNA TGTGCCAGCAGTCTCAAAGGGGTCGGGGCCAAGGGTTCACCCCTCCACTTT. Amino acid sequence: CASSLKGVGAKGSPLHF.

The rearrangement uses TRBV5-1 and TRBJ2-5; 7 bases match TRBD2. The ends lost 0 bases at V and 2 bases at J; junction bases unmatched: 4. This CDR3 is built from 15 residues. CDR1 is SGHRS, CDR2 YFSETQ, per germline. In DNA, the CDR3 is TGCGCCAGCAGCTTGGCGGCGGGGGATCAAGAGACCCAGTACTTC. Translated: CASSLAAGDQETQYF.

V and J are TRBV2 and TRBJ1-1; D is uncertain. The CDR3 is made up of 13 amino acids. Per germline, CDR1 SNHLY and CDR2 FYNNEI. Trimming left V 10 bases short and J 3 bases short, with 15 bases between. The CDR3 bases are TGTGCCACCCAACTACAAGGGTACACTGAAGCTTTCTTT. This translates into CATQLQGYTEAFF.

The chain has TRBV30 and TRBJ2-3; 7 bases match TRBD2. Germline CDR1 is GTSNPN and CDR2 is SVGIG (reference sequence). V lost 0 bases to trimming and J lost 7 bases; unmatched junction nucleotides: 13. The CDR3 has 16 residues. In DNA, the CDR3 is TGTGCCTGGAGTGTTCTTGGCGGGGGTTCCGGGAATACGCAGTATTTT. Translating it yields CAWSVLGGGSGNTQYF. The complete variable domain, with remaining parts taken from reference TRBV30 and TRBJ2-3, reads SQTIHQWPATLVQPVGSPLSLECTVEGTSNPNLYWYRQAAGRGLQLLFYSVGIGQISSEVPQNLSASRPQDRQFILSSKKLLLSDSGFYLCAWSVLGGGSGNTQYFGPGTRLTVL.

This chain uses TRBV14 with TRBJ2-3, with 14 bases lining up with TRBD2. V trimming: 9 bases; J trimming: 0 bases; junction bases outside the gene matches: 5. Germline lookup yields CDR1 SGHDN and CDR2 FVKESK. The CDR3 spans 16 residues. The CDR3 reads CARKTSGRASTDTQYF. The CDR3 region has the DNA TGTGCCAGGAAGACTAGCGGGAGGGCTAGCACAGATACGCAGTATTTT.

This clone was picked up one time. The V call is TRBV7-2, the J call TRBJ2-7; a possible D gene is TRBD1 (6 bases). The CDR3 is 14 residues long. V gave up 5 bases and J gave up 0 bases, with 11 bases separating them. Looked up from germline, CDR1 is SGHTA and CDR2 is FQGNSA. As DNA, the CDR3 is TGTGCCAGCAGCCAAGACAGGAGCTCCTACGAGCAGTACTTC. Residues: CASSQDRSSYEQYF.

This chain's CDR3 is CASSLTGATGLAGVDTQYF. CDR3 DNA: TGCGCCAGCAGTTTAACAGGGGCGACGGGACTAGCGGGAGTCGATACGCAGTATTTT. The chain links TRBV10-2 to TRBJ2-3; 14 bases are shared with TRBD2. V shed 5 bases and J 6 bases; nucleotides not matched to a gene: 16. Germline V lookup: CDR1 WSHSY, CDR2 SAAADI. The CDR3 loop spans 19 amino acids.

The V call is TRBV30, the J call TRBJ1-6; a possible D gene is TRBD1 (6 bases). The length of the CDR3 is 16 residues. V lost 0 bases to trimming and J lost 6 bases, with 15 bases between them. The germline gives CDR1 GTSNPN, CDR2 SVGIG (reference sequence). The CDR3 region has the DNA TGTGCCTGGAGTGTAAATACAGGAGGGGGTAATTCACCCCTCCACTTT. Translating it yields CAWSVNTGGGNSPLHF.

This sequence joins TRBV6-1 and TRBJ2-2, with 7 bases matching TRBD1. Germline lookup yields CDR1 MNHNS and CDR2 SASEGT. The V and J ends lost 6 bases and 1 base, in that order; junction bases with no gene match: 2. This CDR3 spans 14 amino acids. The CDR3 region is CASRGTVNTGELFF. The CDR3 region has the DNA TGTGCCAGCAGGGGGACAGTGAACACCGGGGAGCTGTTTTTT.

This rearrangement joins TRBV5-1 to TRBJ2-7; D unclear. Germline assignment: CDR1 SGHRS and CDR2 YFSETQ. The CDR3 has 16 amino acids. V lost 5 bases to trimming and J lost 0 bases, with 18 bases between them. The CDR3 reads CASRDPRPSSSYEQYF. DNA for the CDR3: TGCGCCAGCAGGGACCCTCGACCCTCGAGCTCCTACGAGCAGTACTTC.